This T cell receptor beta chain was recorded in a study of blood T cell repertoires in COVID-19. At the level of the study: The analysed material was cDNA or gDNA that came from T cells, B-cell-depleted T cells, or PBMCs.

There are 16 residues in the CDR3. With V trimmed by 5 bases and J by 3 bases, 8 bases remained unmatched. Germline V gene lookup returns CDR1 ENHRY and CDR2 SYGVKD. Some clones are missing from TCRdb's copy, which holds only in-frame ones; the method was immunoSEQ multiplex PCR. The sample includes roughly 200,000 clones, around 76% of them seen just once. This receptor was identified in a woman in her fifties or sixties with COVID-19, enrolled during active disease. The chain combines TRBV10-3 with TRBJ2-3, with 10 bases matching TRBD1. Sequencing was done on a sample of peripheral blood. The CDR3 DNA is TGTGCCATCAGTAGGACAGGGGGTGACCGGACAGATACGCAGTATTTT. It yields the protein CAISRTGGDRTDTQYF.